One sample yielded the 27 T cell receptor beta chains listed below, sequenced in a study of cytomegalovirus exposure and HLA in healthy donors. This PCR relied on a set of 60 Vbeta primers and 13 Jbeta primers. Repertoires were generated with immunoSEQ multiplex PCR, while TCRdb's copy carries only in-frame clones and drops some. The sample shows 200,000 or so clones, approximately 80% of them seen only once. Sequencing was carried out using PBMCs. All receptors come from a boy aged 2 to 10 in good health and CMV-seronegative.

In DNA, the CDR3 is TGTGCCAGCAGCCCGAAAAACGGGGGGCTCCAGCAGTTCTTC. This sequence encodes CASSPKNGGLQQFF. V gene TRBV7-8 combines with J gene TRBJ2-1; tentatively, D is TRBD2 (7 bases). Germline CDR1 is SGHVS and CDR2 is FQNEAQ. The V and J ends lost 5 bases and 11 bases respectively, with 19 bases between them. The CDR3 totals 14 residues. Together with reference TRBV7-8 and TRBJ2-1, the CDR3 gives the full variable domain: GAGVSQSPRYKVAKRGQDVALRCDPISGHVSLFWYQQALGQGPEFLTYFQNEAQLDKSGLPSDRFFAERPEGSVSTLKIQRTQQEDSAVYLCASSPKNGGLQQFFGPGTRLTVL.

About this clone: At one of its ends the junction is not consistent with the germline gene, which may arise from a read error. The chain uses TRBV7-7 and TRBJ1-2; 8 positions match TRBD1. CDR3 length: 15 amino acids. Germline V gene data show CDR1 as SSHAT and CDR2 as FNYEAQ (reference sequence). The CDR3 nucleotides are TGTGCTAGCAGCCCTCGCGGACAGGGCGACTATGGCTACACCTTC. Translating it yields CASSPRGQGDYGYTF. Looking up the rest from reference TRBV7-7 and TRBJ1-2 gives the full variable domain: GAGVSQSPRYKVTKRGQDVTLRCDPISSHATLYWYQQALGQGPEFLTYFNYEAQPDKSGLPSDRFSAERPEGSISTLTIQRTEQRDSAMYRCASSPRGQGDYGYTFGSGTRLTVV.

The V call is TRBV7-3, the J call TRBJ2-1; TRBD2 aligns across 11 bases. This CDR3 has 16 residues. With V trimmed by 3 bases and J by 6 bases, 7 bases remained unmatched. Per germline, CDR1 SGHTA and CDR2 FQGTGA. Written as DNA, the CDR3 is TGTGCCAGCAGCTTGACGACTAGCGGGGTTTTCAATGAGCAGTTCTTC. Its translation is CASSLTTSGVFNEQFF.

The J gene is TRBJ1-5, the V gene TRBV15; unclear D gene. Germline CDR1 reads LNHNV; CDR2 reads YYDKDF (reference sequence). This CDR3 is 12 amino acids long. The V and J ends lost 2 bases and 5 bases respectively, with 4 bases between them. This CDR3 is CATSRPDQPQHF. Written as DNA, the CDR3 is TGTGCCACCAGCAGACCGGATCAGCCCCAGCATTTT.

This chain connects TRBV6-6 to TRBJ2-7, with 13 bases fitting TRBD2. The J segment lost 3 bases and the V segment lost 8 bases, leaving 7 bases of the junction unmatched. Germline CDR1 MNHNY, CDR2 SVGAGI (reference sequence). This CDR3 is 15 amino acids long. The CDR3 nucleotides are TGTGCCAGCGGAATACTAGCGGGGGGGGTCTACGAGCAGTACTTC. The encoded protein is CASGILAGGVYEQYF.

The rearrangement uses TRBV15 and TRBJ1-2; TRBD1 aligns across 8 bases. This CDR3 has 15 residues. Germline values: CDR1 LNHNV, CDR2 YYDKDF (reference sequence). With V trimmed by 4 bases and J by 4 bases, 8 bases remained unmatched. CDR3 DNA sequence: TGTGCCACCAGCATGATAGGACAGGGCCCCTATGGCTACACCTTC. As protein: CATSMIGQGPYGYTF. Complete variable domain (other parts from reference TRBV15 and TRBJ1-2): DAMVIQNPRYQVTQFGKPVTLSCSQTLNHNVMYWYQQKSSQAPKLLFHYYDKDFNNEADTPDNFQSRRPNTSFCFLDIRSPGLGDTAMYLCATSMIGQGPYGYTFGSGTRLTVV.

The chain has TRBV11-2 and TRBJ2-5; D gene unclear. This CDR3 is 13 amino acids long. Germline loops: CDR1 SGHAT, CDR2 FQNNGV. Trimming shortened V by 3 bases and J by 5 bases, and 10 bases separated the two germline ends. CDR3 in amino acids: CASSFGTEETQYF. CDR3 bases: TGTGCCAGCAGCTTTGGCACGGAGGAGACCCAGTACTTC.

In its sample, this clone was seen a few times. The chain couples TRBV7-2 to TRBJ2-3; 12 bases map to TRBD2. The ends lost 5 bases at V and 3 bases at J; junction bases unmatched: 9. Germline V gene sequence: CDR1 SGHTA, CDR2 FQGNSA. The CDR3 covers 17 residues. CDR3 loop: CASSVSLAGGPTDTQYF. The CDR3 DNA reads as TGTGCCAGCAGCGTCAGTCTAGCGGGGGGGCCAACAGATACGCAGTATTTT.

This chain links TRBV4-1 with TRBJ1-2; TRBD1 matches 7 bases. Trimming cost V 4 bases and J 7 bases; bases outside gene matches: 6. The CDR3 spans 13 residues. Germline V gene lookup returns CDR1 MGHRA and CDR2 YSYEKL. CDR3 DNA sequence: TGCGCCAGCAGCCCCCAGCCAGGGGGTGGCTACACCTTC. This codes for CASSPQPGGGYTF.

CDR3 loop: CASSQDRSNQPQHF. The CDR3 DNA reads TGTGCCAGCAGTCAAGACAGAAGCAATCAGCCCCAGCATTTT. V and J are TRBV28 and TRBJ1-5; D may be TRBD1 (5 bases). The CDR3 is 14 amino acids. Trimming removed 5 bases from V and 1 base from J, with 9 bases in between. Germline V gene data show CDR1 as MDHEN and CDR2 as SYDVKM.

This chain uses TRBV19 with TRBJ1-1, with D maybe TRBD1 (5 bases). In germline, CDR1 is LNHDA, CDR2 SQIVND (reference sequence). V shed 5 bases and J shed 9 bases, with 16 bases lying between them. CDR3 length equals 13 residues. Here the CDR3 DNA reads TGTGCCAGTAGTCCGCGACGGGACTTTCAAGCTTTCTTT. Its protein product is CASSPRRDFQAFF.

This chain links TRBV29-1 with TRBJ1-4, with a possible D match to TRBD1 (6 bases). The CDR3 is made up of 13 amino acids. Trimming stripped 2 bases from V and 7 bases from J, with 11 bases between. Germline loops: CDR1 SQVTM, CDR2 ANQGSEA. CDR3 sequence: CSVEPGDGEKLFF. For the CDR3, the DNA is TGCAGCGTTGAACCAGGGGACGGTGAAAAACTGTTTTTT.

This clone was detected only a few times. This chain uses TRBV19 with TRBJ2-1, with a possible D match to TRBD1 (6 bases). This CDR3 comprises 17 residues. The germline CDR1 and CDR2 sequences are LNHDA and SQIVND (reference sequence). V was clipped by 7 bases and J by 0 bases, with 19 bases between them. CDR3 DNA sequence: TGTGCCAGTATTTATACGGACAGTTTAACCTCCTACAATGAGCAGTTCTTC. Protein sequence: CASIYTDSLTSYNEQFF.

The chain employs TRBV29-1 and TRBJ2-1; maybe TRBD1 (5 bases). The CDR3 is made up of 14 amino acids. The germline V gene encodes CDR1 SQVTM and CDR2 ANQGSEA. Trimming left V 0 bases short and J 8 bases short, with 14 bases between. The CDR3 reads CSVEDRSGIDEQFF. In DNA form, the CDR3 reads TGCAGCGTTGAAGACCGCTCAGGGATTGATGAGCAGTTCTTC.

The CDR3 DNA sequence: TGTGCCACCGCGAAAACAGGACAGGACACTGAAGCTTTCTTT. It is translated as CATAKTGQDTEAFF. The genes are TRBV10-3 and TRBJ1-1, with 7 bases matching TRBD1. The V gene's germline CDR1 is ENHRY and CDR2 SYGVKD. This CDR3 is 14 amino acids long. J was trimmed by 3 bases and V by 10 bases; bases with no gene match: 11.

On this clone itself: A junction end diverges from the germline sequence, so it may reflect a read error. The gene calls are TRBV7-2 and TRBJ2-7; tentatively, D is TRBD2 (5 bases). CDR3 size: 15 residues. The germline V gene encodes CDR1 SGHTA and CDR2 FQGNSA. The CDR3: CASSLGPEGSYGQYF. The CDR3 coding sequence is TGTGCCAGCAGCTTAGGTCCAGAGGGCTCCTACGGGCAGTACTTC.

This clone has only a few counts. The chain carries TRBV23-1 and TRBJ2-3, with TRBD2 matching over 9 bases. TRBV23-1 is classed as an ORF, of uncertain function. The V gene end was trimmed by 6 bases and the J gene end by 1 base; junction bases not matched to a gene: 8. There are 16 residues in the CDR3. The CDR3 is CASRLAGGPGTDTQYF. The DNA of the CDR3 is TGCGCCAGCAGGTTGGCGGGGGGGCCGGGCACAGATACGCAGTATTTT.

The chain recombines TRBV15 with TRBJ2-3; 12 bases agree with TRBD2. Germline V gene lookup returns CDR1 LNHNV and CDR2 YYDKDF (reference sequence). After removal of 0 bases from V and 3 bases from J, the junction contained 10 bases not matched to a gene. The CDR3 is made up of 19 amino acids. The CDR3 region is CATSRELLAGGEWTDTQYF. The CDR3, as DNA: TGTGCCACCAGCAGAGAGCTACTAGCGGGGGGCGAATGGACAGATACGCAGTATTTT. The whole variable domain, filled in from reference TRBV15 and TRBJ2-3, reads DAMVIQNPRYQVTQFGKPVTLSCSQTLNHNVMYWYQQKSSQAPKLLFHYYDKDFNNEADTPDNFQSRRPNTSFCFLDIRSPGLGDTAMYLCATSRELLAGGEWTDTQYFGPGTRLTVL.

The CDR3, as DNA: TGTGCCAGCAGTATAATCCCCGGACTCGCAGATACGCAGTATTTT. Its protein is CASSIIPGLADTQYF. V gene TRBV2 combines with J gene TRBJ2-3; TRBD2 is a possible D gene (5 bases). The CDR3 has 15 amino acids. Germline loops: CDR1 SNHLY, CDR2 FYNNEI. With 5 bases removed from V and 4 bases from J, the gap between germline ends came to 16 bases.

Only one count was recorded for this clone. This rearrangement joins TRBV21-1 to TRBJ1-5; the table's D call, TRBD1, has no DNA check behind it. TRBV21-1 is termed a pseudogene. The CDR3 is 18 residues long. CDR3 amino acids: CASSKKCRATGGRQPQHF. CDR3 coding DNA: TGTGCCAGCAGCAAAAAATGTCGAGCGACAGGCGGTCGTCAGCCCCAGCATTTT.

This chain uses TRBV5-6 with TRBJ2-1; 8 nucleotides line up with TRBD2. Trimming at V came to 3 bases and at J to 1 base, leaving 6 bases not matched to a gene. Germline V lookup: CDR1 SGHDT, CDR2 YYEEEE. CDR3 length: 16 residues. The CDR3 nucleotides read TGTGCCAGCAGCTCGCCGGGGGGGTGGTCCTACAATGAGCAGTTCTTC. The encoded protein is CASSSPGGWSYNEQFF.

The chain joins TRBV4-1 to TRBJ1-5, with D uncertain. This CDR3 has 13 residues. Trimming removed 4 bases at V and 7 bases at J, with 11 bases between. Germline assignment: CDR1 MGHRA and CDR2 YSYEKL. The CDR3, as DNA: TGCGCCAGCAGCCCCCGGGAACGACAGCCCCAGCATTTT. Protein sequence: CASSPRERQPQHF.

The chain combines TRBV2 with TRBJ2-3; D unresolved. The CDR3 spans 10 residues. The germline V and J ends were trimmed by 8 bases and 6 bases, with 6 bases remaining between them. CDR1 and CDR2 from the germline V gene are SNHLY and FYNNEI. CDR3 nucleotides: TGTGCCAGCGTAGCTGATACGCAGTATTTT. It yields the protein CASVADTQYF.

This sequence joins TRBV6-1 and TRBJ2-1; D might be TRBD1 (6 bases). The V end lost 3 bases, the J end lost 5 bases, and 11 bases lay between the germline ends. Germline CDR1 and CDR2: MNHNS and SASEGT. The CDR3 length is 14 residues. CDR3 sequence (DNA): TGTGCCAGCAGTGAGGAACAGGGTGACAATGAGCAGTTCTTC. As protein: CASSEEQGDNEQFF.

This clone has more than one count but fewer than ten. The V and J genes are TRBV7-8 and TRBJ2-1; TRBD2 might be the D (6 bases). Looked up from germline, CDR1 is SGHVS and CDR2 is FQNEAQ. The germline V and J ends were trimmed by 7 bases and 4 bases, with 17 bases remaining between them. This CDR3 comprises 15 residues. Written as DNA, the CDR3 is TGTGCCAGCACCCCCGGGGGAGCCTGGTACAATGAGCAGTTCTTC. Amino acid sequence: CASTPGGAWYNEQFF.

The rearrangement joins TRBV28 to TRBJ1-1; 9 bases are a match to TRBD1. Losses at the gene ends were 6 bases for V and 2 bases for J; bases not matched to a gene: 7. The CDR3 has 15 amino acids. Germline CDR1 MDHEN, CDR2 SYDVKM. The CDR3 coding sequence is TGTGCCAGCAGCTGGGACAGGGACCAAAACACTGAAGCTTTCTTT. Residues: CASSWDRDQNTEAFF.

V gene TRBV7-9 combines with J gene TRBJ2-1, with 10 bases matching TRBD1. The ends lost 4 bases at V and 9 bases at J; junction bases unmatched: 15. Germline V gives CDR1 SEHNR, CDR2 FQNEAQ (reference sequence). The CDR3 runs 17 residues. The CDR3 loop is CASSSKAGQGPLSEQFF. The CDR3, as DNA: TGTGCCAGCAGCTCCAAAGCGGGACAGGGGCCCCTCAGTGAGCAGTTCTTC.